The 11 T cell receptor beta chains below were found in one sample sequenced in a study of shared clonotypes between healthy human individuals. The protocol was immunoSEQ multiplex PCR, while the TCRdb copy is restricted to in-frame clones and leaves out a portion. This repertoire shows approximately 2,300,000 clones, 85% to 95% found once; its top ten account for about 0.41%. Sequencing used naive CD4+ T cells from PBMCs. Documented subset: CD45RA+ positively selected. These TCRs come from a man aged 18 to 35 in good health. Some clones in this sample may be carry-over from other donors' samples.

The count of this clone is one. The chain has TRBV11-2 and TRBJ1-2; a possible D gene is TRBD1 (6 bases). The germline V gene encodes CDR1 SGHAT and CDR2 FQNNGV. Deletions cut 1 base from V and 4 bases from J, with 13 bases between. The length of the CDR3 is 15 residues. DNA of the CDR3: TGTGCCAGCAGCTTAGGGTGGGGGCTCGGCTATGGCTACACCTTC. This translates into CASSLGWGLGYGYTF.

The table lists this clone with a count of one. The chain employs TRBV5-8 and TRBJ2-7, with TRBD2 matching over 7 bases. The V segment lost 7 bases and the J segment 2 bases; nucleotides outside the gene matches: 9. This CDR3 has 14 residues. Germline V gene lookup returns CDR1 SGHTS and CDR2 YDEGEE. This CDR3 is CASRRAGRAYEQYF. CDR3 sequence (DNA): TGTGCCAGCCGGCGAGCGGGACGGGCCTACGAGCAGTACTTC.

The chain carries TRBV15 and TRBJ1-2; D is unclear. The CDR3 runs 12 residues. Germline V gene data show CDR1 as LNHNV and CDR2 as YYDKDF (reference sequence). Trimming took off 5 bases at V and 14 bases at J, with 18 bases between the two ends. In DNA form, the CDR3 reads TGTGCCACCAGCCCCTATGGTGGGCCGCGGACCTTC. The encoded protein is CATSPYGGPRTF.

This clone turned up a few times. The sample has other DNA sequences that encode this CDR3 too. This chain joins TRBV15 and TRBJ1-2; no reliable D call. The V and J ends lost 0 bases and 2 bases respectively, with 7 bases between them. The germline gives CDR1 LNHNV, CDR2 YYDKDF (reference sequence). The CDR3 is made up of 14 amino acids. The CDR3 sequence: CATSRDIGNYGYTF. The CDR3 region has the DNA TGTGCCACCAGCAGAGATATCGGGAACTATGGCTACACCTTC.

Concerning this clone itself: Other DNA sequences from this sample encode an identical CDR3 as well. V gene TRBV9 combines with J gene TRBJ2-2; TRBD1 aligns across 8 bases. The CDR3 has 14 amino acids. CDR1 is SGDLS and CDR2 is YYNGEE in the germline V gene. V was pared by 0 bases and J by 6 bases, with 1 base of the junction left unmatched. CDR3 nucleotide sequence: TGTGCCAGCAGCGTAGCAGGGGGCTCCGGGGAGCTGTTTTTT. Protein: CASSVAGGSGELFF.

The chain has TRBV30 and TRBJ2-1; D is unclear. The CDR3 has 13 residues. CDR1 and CDR2 (germline): GTSNPN, SVGIG (reference sequence). Trimming removed 3 bases from V and 6 bases from J, with 12 bases in between. CDR3 loop: CAWRTSSGNEQFF. CDR3 nucleotide sequence: TGTGCCTGGAGGACTTCTAGTGGCAATGAGCAGTTCTTC.

V usage is TRBV19 and J usage is TRBJ1-5; 9 nucleotides match TRBD1. CDR3 length: 14 residues. V lost 5 bases and J lost 5; bases outside the gene matches: 4. Germline assignment: CDR1 LNHDA and CDR2 SQIVND (reference sequence). The CDR3 reads CASSRGTGYQPQHF. DNA for the CDR3: TGTGCCAGTAGTCGTGGGACAGGGTATCAGCCCCAGCATTTT.

The CDR3 reads CASSQDSGGQPQHF. CDR3 in DNA: TGCGCCAGCAGCCAAGACAGTGGGGGTCAGCCCCAGCATTTT. The rearrangement joins TRBV4-1 to TRBJ1-5; weak D call: TRBD1 (5 bases). The germline V gene has CDR1 MGHRA and CDR2 YSYEKL. V was trimmed by 0 bases and J by 6 bases, leaving 9 bases between them. The CDR3 is made up of 14 amino acids.

The chain uses TRBV6-5 and TRBJ1-1; D is uncertain. The V gene's germline CDR1 is MNHEY and CDR2 SVGAGI. V lost 5 bases and J lost 2, with 12 bases in between. The CDR3 covers 14 residues. CDR3 nucleotide sequence: TGTGCCAGCAGTCTACTAGGGAGTAACACTGAAGCTTTCTTT. It encodes CASSLLGSNTEAFF.

V usage is TRBV6-5 and J usage is TRBJ2-2; 8 bases are a match to TRBD2. Germline values: CDR1 MNHEY, CDR2 SVGAGI. Germline trimming cut 4 bases from V and 7 bases from J; bases unmatched to any gene: 8. The CDR3 length is 15 residues. The CDR3 sequence is CASSLAGGVFGELFF. The CDR3 DNA follows: TGTGCCAGCAGTTTGGCGGGAGGCGTTTTCGGGGAGCTGTTTTTT.

The chain is built from TRBV6-6 and TRBJ1-4, with 10 bases identical to TRBD1. Germline-derived CDR1 and CDR2 are MNHNY and SVGAGI (reference sequence). V lost 6 bases and J lost 2; bases outside the gene matches: 6. This CDR3 spans 16 amino acids. The CDR3 reads CASRTAGQGTNEKLFF. The CDR3 coding sequence is TGTGCCAGCAGAACCGCGGGACAGGGGACTAATGAAAAACTGTTTTTT.